This T cell receptor beta chain comes out of a study of blood T cell repertoires in COVID-19 (TCRdb year 2020). Turning to the overall study: Samples covering the acute and convalescent phases of COVID-19 were provided by collaborators in the United States, Italy and Spain. The prospective study material was composed of cDNA or gDNA derived from T cells, B-cell-depleted T cells, or PBMCs. Subjects who had been exposed to COVID-19, were actively infected with it, or had recovered from it provided the deeply sampled blood TCRbeta repertoires that made up the dataset. The repertoires were released in a freely available public database meant as a resource for research on the immune response to SARS-CoV-2. Samples were obtained from the ongoing ImmuneRACE study (first 160 participants) and from over 1,000 subjects provided by 6 global collaborators. Sample metadata almost always included a de-identified subject ID, COVID-19 status, age in years and sex. HLA class I and class II types, where available, came from metadata supplied by the sample provider rather than from assay-based typing.

The CDR3 runs 13 amino acids, cysteine and phenylalanine included. Only CDR3 DNA is held: 39 bases, read in frame from base 1. Reading the germline V gene (reference sequence) gives CDR1 LNHDA and CDR2 SQIVND. V was cut back by 7 bases and J by 5 bases, leaving a gap of 12 bases between them. Each collaborating institution followed its own protocols to collect whole blood in K2EDTA tubes. For TCRbeta analysis, collaborators shipped samples as frozen whole blood, isolated PBMCs, or DNA extracted from either of those sample types. TCRbeta CDR3 regions were amplified from genomic DNA using the immunoSEQ Assay, a bias-controlled multiplex PCR. The paper's processing steps were these. The number of nucleated cells in each sample was estimated from the amplification of reference gene primers within the assay. To quantify the absolute abundance of each unique TCRbeta CDR3 rearrangement, sequence reads were collapsed and filtered. For each sample, productive Simpson clonality was calculated as the square root of Simpson's diversity index over productive rearrangements. TCRdb took over this immuneACCESS table, retaining in-frame rearrangements with V and J assigned. Such tables are incomplete; in checked studies, under half of the missing clones stem from an unresolved V gene, and the remainder is unexplained. Clone size and V and J calls were adopted from that table, with D and trimming inferred from the DNA. This sample lists about 15,000 clones; approximately 92% were detected once. The top ten clonotypes cover 2.9% of the sample.

This clone was observed a handful of times. Its antigen target is currently unknown. No per-base quality is available; no much larger clone lies one base away. Broader findings and caveats from the paper: How much clinical and demographic metadata was included differed by source and by participant, and the metadata was provided uncurated.

This clonotype was obtained from a human donor in a cohort sampled during active COVID-19. The chain was built from TRBV19 and TRBJ1-5; no D segment can be confidently identified. Sequenced sample: peripheral blood. CDR3 sequence: CASTPIRDQPQHF. The nucleotides read TGTGCCAGTACCCCGATCCGAGATCAGCCCCAGCATTTT. Reference TRBV19 and TRBJ1-5 proteins supply the regions before and after the CDR3; the full variable domain is: DGGITQSPKYLFRKEGQNVTLSCEQNLNHDAMYWYRQDPGQGLRLIYYSQIVNDFQKGDIAEGYSVSREKKESFPLTVTSAQKNPTAFYLCASTPIRDQPQHFGDGTRLSIL.